The present T cell receptor beta chain was sequenced within a study of monozygotic twins with inflammatory bowel disease. This CDR3 is 14 amino acids long. Germline V gene sequence: CDR1 SQVTM, CDR2 ANQGSEA. TCRdb reprocessed the 5' RACE reads, keeping one entry per CDR3 protein, no DNA. This specimen shows 300,000 to 400,000 distinct CDR3 sequences; the ten leading clones hold over 2%. The J gene is TRBJ2-1, the V gene TRBV29-1; absent DNA, TCRdb's TRBD2 call cannot be checked. The sequenced sample consisted of blood. The receptor was derived from a human donor with ulcerative colitis or Crohn's disease, or a healthy co-twin of an affected twin (not recorded which). The CDR3 sequence: CSVTSYRDYNEQFF.